These 20 T cell receptor beta chains were all obtained from the same sample, sequenced in a study of cytomegalovirus exposure and HLA in healthy donors. With 60 Vbeta and 13 Jbeta primers, the PCR was carried out. Method: immunoSEQ multiplex PCR; TCRdb's copy keeps in-frame clones and lacks some. The sample carries about 170,000 clones, over 60% recorded once. What was sequenced was PBMCs. Receptors were obtained from a female donor in good health and CMV-seronegative.

V and J are TRBV6-5 and TRBJ2-7; D is undetermined. The CDR3 has 14 residues. V gave up 0 bases and J gave up 3 bases, with 9 bases separating them. Germline values: CDR1 MNHEY, CDR2 SVGAGI. The CDR3 reads CASSYSAIIYEQYF. Here the CDR3 DNA reads TGTGCCAGCAGTTACTCGGCAATCATCTACGAGCAGTACTTC.

The chain uses TRBV6-5 and TRBJ1-5, with D perhaps TRBD1 (6 bases). Trimming pared 5 bases from V and 0 bases from J, leaving 8 bases between. Germline-derived CDR1 and CDR2 are MNHEY and SVGAGI. The CDR3 length is 14 residues. The CDR3 region is CASSSRGSNQPQHF. As DNA, the CDR3 is TGTGCCAGCAGTAGCAGGGGTAGCAATCAGCCCCAGCATTTT.

V gene TRBV11-2 combines with J gene TRBJ1-2; D unclear. The CDR3 sequence is 16 residues long. The germline V gene has CDR1 SGHAT and CDR2 FQNNGV. V was cut by 5 bases and J by 2 bases, with 18 bases left in between. The CDR3 region has the DNA TGTGCCAGCAGCCCCACCCTTTCAGCGGCGAACTATGGCTACACCTTC. Translated, it gives CASSPTLSAANYGYTF.

The V and J genes are TRBV2 and TRBJ2-1; 9 nucleotides match TRBD2. CDR1 and CDR2 (germline): SNHLY, FYNNEI. J lost 6 bases, V lost 4 bases, and 4 bases had no gene match. This CDR3 has 14 amino acids. The CDR3 reads CASSGLAGPNEQFF. In nucleotides, the CDR3 is TGTGCCAGCAGTGGGCTAGCGGGACCCAATGAGCAGTTCTTC.

In this sample, this clone turned up a few times. This rearrangement joins TRBV10-3 to TRBJ2-1, with 7 bases lining up with TRBD2. Trimming removed 6 bases from V and 0 bases from J; junction bases left unmatched: 8. The CDR3 length is 16 residues. From germline, CDR1 is ENHRY and CDR2 SYGVKD. CDR3 DNA sequence: TGTGCCATCAGCCCCCTTGGCGGGAGCTCCTACAATGAGCAGTTCTTC. Encoded protein: CAISPLGGSSYNEQFF.

The chain recombines TRBV12-5 with TRBJ1-2, with D possibly TRBD1 on 5 matching bases. Trimming cost V 0 bases and J 8 bases, with 13 bases left between them. Germline V lookup: CDR1 LGHNT, CDR2 FRNRAP. CDR3 length: 14 amino acids. The chain's CDR3 is CASGLVRQGEGYTF. The CDR3 bases are TGTGCTAGTGGTTTGGTACGGCAGGGTGAAGGCTACACCTTC.

This chain connects TRBV28 to TRBJ2-1; TRBD1 matches at 10 bases. V shed 3 bases, J shed 10 bases, and the junction held 9 bases outside the gene matches. Germline CDR1 reads MDHEN; CDR2 reads SYDVKM. The CDR3 is 15 residues long. The CDR3 loop is CASSFGQGGYIEQFF. In DNA, the CDR3 is TGTGCCAGCAGTTTCGGACAGGGGGGTTACATCGAGCAGTTCTTC.

This chain uses TRBV6-5 with TRBJ1-2, with a tentative D call TRBD1 (5 bases). The CDR3 contains 13 residues. Germline-derived CDR1 and CDR2 are MNHEY and SVGAGI. V was cut by 6 bases and J by 6 bases, with 14 bases left in between. This CDR3 reads CASRSPGLHGYTF. CDR3 coding DNA: TGTGCCAGCAGGTCCCCAGGGCTTCATGGCTACACCTTC.

The chain uses TRBV28 and TRBJ2-1, with 7 positions matching TRBD1. V trimming: 11 bases; J trimming: 8 bases; junction bases outside the gene matches: 15. Looked up from germline, CDR1 is MDHEN and CDR2 is SYDVKM. This CDR3 is built from 14 residues. The CDR3 is CASCPGQYIDEQFF. In DNA, the CDR3 is TGTGCCTCGTGTCCGGGACAGTATATCGATGAGCAGTTCTTC. The full variable domain, its missing parts supplied by reference TRBV28 and TRBJ2-1, is DVKVTQSSRYLVKRTGEKVFLECVQDMDHENMFWYRQDPGLGLRLIYFSYDVKMKEKGDIPEGYSVSREKKERFSLILESASTNQTSMYLCASCPGQYIDEQFFGPGTRLTVL.

This clone has only a few counts. CDR3 sequence (DNA): TGCGCCAGCAGCCAAGAAGAGGCCCCTAACTATGGCTACACCTTC. This translates into CASSQEEAPNYGYTF. The chain is built from TRBV4-1 and TRBJ1-2; D call uncertain. The CDR3 runs 15 residues. Trimming stripped 0 bases from V and 0 bases from J, with 8 bases between. Germline lookup yields CDR1 MGHRA and CDR2 YSYEKL.

The V and J genes are TRBV4-2 and TRBJ2-5, with a weak D call TRBD1 (5 bases). Trimming removed 1 base from V and 0 bases from J, with 9 bases in between. The germline V gene encodes CDR1 LGHNA and CDR2 YNFKEQ. This CDR3 spans 15 amino acids. The CDR3 region is CASSQGTGYQETQYF. CDR3 nucleotide sequence: TGTGCCAGCAGCCAAGGAACAGGCTACCAAGAGACCCAGTACTTC.

This clone has only a few counts. The genes are TRBV5-1 and TRBJ1-2; 10 bases align to TRBD1. From germline, CDR1 is SGHRS and CDR2 YFSETQ. This CDR3 has 15 amino acids. The V gene end was trimmed by 4 bases and the J gene end by 7 bases; junction bases not matched to a gene: 10. For the CDR3, the DNA is TGCGCCAGCAGCAACCGACAGGGGGCATCGCTTGGCTACACCTTC. It specifies CASSNRQGASLGYTF.

V usage is TRBV4-2 and J usage is TRBJ2-7; 8 nucleotides match TRBD2. J gave up 3 bases and V 0 bases, and 4 bases lay outside the gene matches. In germline, CDR1 is LGHNA, CDR2 YNFKEQ. There are 15 residues in the CDR3. CDR3 nucleotide sequence: TGTGCCAGCAGCCAAGAGAACGGGAGGGGCTACGAGCAGTACTTC. Its translation: CASSQENGRGYEQYF.

This clone was recorded a few times. The V and J genes are TRBV11-1 and TRBJ2-7; TRBD2 matches 8 bases. Per the germline V gene, CDR1 is SGHAT and CDR2 is FQDESV (reference sequence). The V segment lost 8 bases and the J segment 2 bases; nucleotides outside the gene matches: 11. The CDR3 runs 15 residues. CDR3 residues: CASSGGRGATYEQYF. CDR3 bases: TGTGCCAGCTCGGGGGGGCGGGGGGCGACCTACGAGCAGTACTTC.

The rearrangement joins TRBV11-2 to TRBJ2-5; TRBD1 is a possible D gene (7 bases). Trimming stripped 3 bases from V and 9 bases from J, with 14 bases between. Germline CDR1 is SGHAT and CDR2 is FQNNGV. The CDR3 runs 13 residues. CDR3 nucleotide sequence: TGTGCCAGCAGCTTTAGCGGTCAGGGGGCCCAGTACTTC. It codes for CASSFSGQGAQYF.

V gene TRBV28 combines with J gene TRBJ1-6; TRBD1 matches at 9 bases. V trimming: 3 bases; J trimming: 14 bases; junction bases outside the gene matches: 5. Germline CDR1 reads MDHEN; CDR2 reads SYDVKM. The CDR3 sequence is 13 residues long. For the CDR3, the DNA is TGTGCCAGCAGTTTGACGGGACAGGGAGCCCTCCACTTT. It translates to CASSLTGQGALHF.

The chain links TRBV5-1 to TRBJ2-7; TRBD2 matches 12 bases. CDR3 size: 15 residues. The germline gives CDR1 SGHRS, CDR2 YFSETQ. Trimming took 2 bases from V and 3 from J; bases not matched to a gene: 3. The CDR3 DNA follows: TGCGCCAGCAGCTTTCAGGGACTAGCGGGCTACGAGCAGTACTTC. Translating it yields CASSFQGLAGYEQYF.

In this sample, this clone turned up a few times. V gene TRBV7-8 combines with J gene TRBJ2-7; D call uncertain. The V and J ends lost 5 bases and 5 bases respectively, with 16 bases between them. The CDR3 is 14 amino acids. The V gene's germline CDR1 is SGHVS and CDR2 FQNEAQ. In DNA, the CDR3 is TGTGCCAGCAGCCCCTTGACACAGTTCCACGAGCAGTACTTC. It encodes CASSPLTQFHEQYF.

In its sample, this clone was seen once. This rearrangement joins TRBV5-6 to TRBJ1-2; D uncertain. Trimming shortened V by 2 bases and J by 8 bases, and 7 bases separated the two germline ends. Looked up from germline, CDR1 is SGHDT and CDR2 is YYEEEE. The CDR3 totals 11 residues. CDR3 amino acids: CASSFRQGYTF. CDR3 DNA sequence: TGTGCCAGCAGCTTCCGTCAGGGCTACACCTTC.

The V call is TRBV5-4, the J call TRBJ2-4; TRBD1 matches 7 bases. CDR3 length: 14 amino acids. V dropped 3 bases and J dropped 14; count of bases not matched to a gene: 14. The V gene's germline CDR1 is SGHNT and CDR2 YYREEE (reference sequence). CDR3 loop: CASSSQGQPLVEYF. The CDR3 DNA reads TGTGCCAGCAGCTCACAGGGACAGCCCTTAGTCGAGTACTTC.